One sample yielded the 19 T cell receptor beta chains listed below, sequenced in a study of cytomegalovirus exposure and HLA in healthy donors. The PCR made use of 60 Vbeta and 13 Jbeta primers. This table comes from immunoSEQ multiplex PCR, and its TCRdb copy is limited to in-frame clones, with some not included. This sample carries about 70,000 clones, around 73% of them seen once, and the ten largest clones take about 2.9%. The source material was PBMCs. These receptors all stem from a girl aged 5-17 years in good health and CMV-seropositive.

As DNA, the CDR3 is TGCGCCAGCAGCCTGGGGACTAGCGGGACGGCCGATACGCAGTATTTT. Amino acids: CASSLGTSGTADTQYF. The gene calls are TRBV4-3 and TRBJ2-3, with 13 bases identical to TRBD2. CDR3 length: 16 residues. Unmatched junction bases numbered 7, after V lost 4 bases and J lost 6 bases. The germline V gene has CDR1 LGHNA and CDR2 YSLEER.

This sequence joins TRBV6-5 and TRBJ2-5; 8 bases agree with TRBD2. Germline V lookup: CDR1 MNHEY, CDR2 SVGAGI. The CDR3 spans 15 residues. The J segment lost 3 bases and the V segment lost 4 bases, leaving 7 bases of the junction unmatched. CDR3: CASSFPGLAEETQYF. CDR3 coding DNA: TGTGCCAGCAGTTTCCCCGGACTAGCTGAAGAGACCCAGTACTTC.

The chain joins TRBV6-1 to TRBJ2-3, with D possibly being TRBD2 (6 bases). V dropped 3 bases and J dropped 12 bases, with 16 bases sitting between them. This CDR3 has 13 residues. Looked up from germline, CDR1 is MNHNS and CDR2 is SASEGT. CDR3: CASSDTAGTVQYF. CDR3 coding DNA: TGTGCCAGCAGTGATACAGCCGGGACTGTCCAGTATTTT.

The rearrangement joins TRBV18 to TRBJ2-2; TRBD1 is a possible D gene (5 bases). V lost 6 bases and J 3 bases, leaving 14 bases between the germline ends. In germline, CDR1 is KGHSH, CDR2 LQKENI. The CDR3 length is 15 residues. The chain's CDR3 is CASSKEAGYTGELFF. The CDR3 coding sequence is TGTGCCAGCTCGAAAGAAGCAGGGTACACCGGGGAGCTGTTTTTT.

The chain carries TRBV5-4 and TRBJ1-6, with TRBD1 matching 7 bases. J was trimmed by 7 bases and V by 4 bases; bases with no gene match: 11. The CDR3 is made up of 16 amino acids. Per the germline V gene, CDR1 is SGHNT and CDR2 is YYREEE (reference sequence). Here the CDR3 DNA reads TGTGCCAGCAGCGCCCGACAGGGTGGAAGCAATTCACCCCTCCACTTT. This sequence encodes CASSARQGGSNSPLHF.

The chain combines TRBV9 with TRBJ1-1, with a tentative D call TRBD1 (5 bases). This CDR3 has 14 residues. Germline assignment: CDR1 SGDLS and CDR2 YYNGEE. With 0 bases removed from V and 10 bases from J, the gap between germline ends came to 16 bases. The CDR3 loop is CASSVDSSGYGAFF. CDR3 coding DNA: TGTGCCAGCAGCGTAGACTCCTCAGGGTACGGAGCTTTCTTT.

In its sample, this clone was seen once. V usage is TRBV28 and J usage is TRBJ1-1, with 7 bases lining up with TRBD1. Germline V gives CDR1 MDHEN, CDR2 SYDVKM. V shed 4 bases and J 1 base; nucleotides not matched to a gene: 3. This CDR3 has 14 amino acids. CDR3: CASSSYRGNTEAFF. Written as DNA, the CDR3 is TGTGCCAGCAGTTCTTACAGGGGGAACACTGAAGCTTTCTTT.

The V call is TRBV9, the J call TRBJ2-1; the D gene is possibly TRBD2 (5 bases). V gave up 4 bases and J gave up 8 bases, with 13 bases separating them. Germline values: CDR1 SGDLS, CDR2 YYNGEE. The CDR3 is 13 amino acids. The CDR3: CASSSGVGDEQFF. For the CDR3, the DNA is TGTGCCAGCAGCTCCGGGGTGGGCGATGAGCAGTTCTTC.

CDR3 sequence: CASSVDEGQPQHF. CDR3 DNA sequence: TGTGCCAGCAGCGTAGATGAGGGTCAGCCCCAGCATTTT. The gene calls are TRBV9 and TRBJ1-5; D gene uncertain. CDR3 length: 13 amino acids. Between the trimmed V and J ends, which lost 0 bases and 6 bases, there was a span of 7 bases. The V gene's germline CDR1 is SGDLS and CDR2 YYNGEE. Using reference TRBV9 and TRBJ1-5 for the parts outside the CDR3, the full variable domain is DSGVTQTPKHLITATGQRVTLRCSPRSGDLSVYWYQQSLDQGLQFLIQYYNGEERAKGNILERFSAQQFPDLHSELNLSSLELGDSALYFCASSVDEGQPQHFGDGTRLSIL.

CDR3 DNA: TGCGCCAGCAGCCAACGGACGGGGTACGAGCAGTACTTC. It translates to CASSQRTGYEQYF. This chain links TRBV4-3 with TRBJ2-7, with D tentatively TRBD2 (5 bases). CDR1 and CDR2 from the germline V gene are LGHNA and YSLEER. The CDR3 consists of 13 residues. Between the trimmed V and J ends, which lost 2 bases and 4 bases, there was a span of 9 bases.

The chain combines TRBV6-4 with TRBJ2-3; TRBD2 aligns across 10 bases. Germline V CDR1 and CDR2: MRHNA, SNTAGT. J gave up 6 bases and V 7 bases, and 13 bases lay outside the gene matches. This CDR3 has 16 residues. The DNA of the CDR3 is TGTGCCAGCAAGCCACGCTCTAGCGGGAGAGGGGATACGCAGTATTTT. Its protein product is CASKPRSSGRGDTQYF.

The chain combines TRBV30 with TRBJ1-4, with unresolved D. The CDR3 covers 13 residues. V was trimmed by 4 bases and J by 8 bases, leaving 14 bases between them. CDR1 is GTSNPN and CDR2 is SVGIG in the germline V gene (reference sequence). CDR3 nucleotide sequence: TGTGCCTGGACCGAGGAGGCAAGGGAAAAACTGTTTTTT. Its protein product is CAWTEEAREKLFF.

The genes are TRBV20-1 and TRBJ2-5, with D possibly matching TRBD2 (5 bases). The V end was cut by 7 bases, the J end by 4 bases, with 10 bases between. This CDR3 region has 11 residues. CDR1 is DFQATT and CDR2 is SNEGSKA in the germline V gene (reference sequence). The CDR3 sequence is CSVRRRETQYF. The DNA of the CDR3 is TGCAGTGTTCGGAGGCGAGAGACCCAGTACTTC.

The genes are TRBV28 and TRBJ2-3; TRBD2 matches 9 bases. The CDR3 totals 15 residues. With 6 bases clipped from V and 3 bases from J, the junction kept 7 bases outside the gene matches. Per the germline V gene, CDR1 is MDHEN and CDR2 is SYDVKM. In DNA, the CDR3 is TGTGCCAGCAGCCCTAGCGGGGAGGCGACAGATACGCAGTATTTT. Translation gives CASSPSGEATDTQYF.

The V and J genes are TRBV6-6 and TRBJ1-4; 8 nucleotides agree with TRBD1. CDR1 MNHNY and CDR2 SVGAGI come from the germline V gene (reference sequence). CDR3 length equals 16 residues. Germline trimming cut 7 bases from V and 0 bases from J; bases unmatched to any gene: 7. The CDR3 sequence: CASNRDRIATNEKLFF. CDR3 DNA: TGTGCCAGCAACCGGGACAGGATAGCAACTAATGAAAAACTGTTTTTT.

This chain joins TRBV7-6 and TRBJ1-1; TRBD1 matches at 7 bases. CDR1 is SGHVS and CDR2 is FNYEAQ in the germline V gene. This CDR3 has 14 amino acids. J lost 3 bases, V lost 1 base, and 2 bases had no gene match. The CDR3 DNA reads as TGTGCCAGCAGCTTAGGGCAGGGGGACACTGAAGCTTTCTTT. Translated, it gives CASSLGQGDTEAFF.

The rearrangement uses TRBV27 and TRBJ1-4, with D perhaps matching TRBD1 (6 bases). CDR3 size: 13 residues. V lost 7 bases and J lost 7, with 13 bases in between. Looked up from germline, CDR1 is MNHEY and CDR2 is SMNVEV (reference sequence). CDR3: CASTGTPSEKLFF. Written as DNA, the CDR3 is TGTGCCAGCACCGGGACACCTAGTGAAAAACTGTTTTTT.

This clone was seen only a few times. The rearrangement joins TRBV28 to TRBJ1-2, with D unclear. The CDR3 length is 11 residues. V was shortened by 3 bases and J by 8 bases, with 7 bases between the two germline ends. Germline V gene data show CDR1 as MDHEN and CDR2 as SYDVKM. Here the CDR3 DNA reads TGTGCCAGCAGTTTTCGCCGGGGCTACACCTTC. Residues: CASSFRRGYTF.

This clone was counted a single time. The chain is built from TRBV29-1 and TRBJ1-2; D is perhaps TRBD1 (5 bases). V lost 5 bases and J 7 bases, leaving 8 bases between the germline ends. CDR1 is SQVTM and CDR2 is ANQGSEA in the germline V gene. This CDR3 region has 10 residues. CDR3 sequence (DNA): TGCAGCGTTCAGGGTGGTGGCTACACCTTC. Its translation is CSVQGGGYTF.